This T cell receptor beta chain was obtained from a study of blood T cell repertoires in COVID-19. Overall study: Collection of acute and convalescent COVID-19 samples took place in the United States, Italy and Spain. The analysed material was cDNA or gDNA that came from T cells, B-cell-depleted T cells, or PBMCs.

Original processing methods: Quantification of nucleated cells was approximated via reference gene primer amplification. TCRdb keeps only in-frame clones here, not all; method: immunoSEQ multiplex PCR. The DNA was the basis for D and trimming; V, J and clone size are from that table. The sample lists about 210,000 clones, about four fifths occurring once. CDR3 size: 15 residues. CDR1 MNHEY and CDR2 SVGEGT come from the germline V gene. Trimming pared 0 bases from V and 8 bases from J, leaving 13 bases between. The chain couples TRBV6-2 or TRBV6-3 to TRBJ1-4; D call uncertain. The sequence came from a man aged 45-65 years with active or convalescent COVID-19. What was sequenced was peripheral blood. The CDR3 DNA reads as TGTGCCAGCAGTTACTCTGGAGGGTCGAGGGAAAAACTGTTTTTT. Translating gives CASSYSGGSREKLFF.